A selection of T cell receptor beta chains follows, all from one sample in a study of T cells in Graves' hyperthyroidism and ophthalmopathy. TCRdb reanalysed the multiplex PCR reads using MiXCR and keeps one entry per CDR3 protein. The sample yields fewer than 450,000 distinct CDR3 sequences, approximately 17% seen once. The sequenced sample consisted of blood. These receptors all come from a young man with Graves' ophthalmopathy. CDR3s include the opening cysteine and the closing phenylalanine or tryptophan. The order of the fields is clone size, V gene, D gene, J gene, CDR3 DNA, CDR3 protein. D genes are given only for firm matches. Clone size, where shown, is once, few, many, or a class for clones that have expanded.

once	TRBV2	TRBD2	TRBJ2-3	TGTGCCAGCAGTTATACTAGCGGGGGGTTCACAGATACGCAGTATTTT	CASSYTSGGFTDTQYF
many	TRBV20-1	TRBD2	TRBJ2-5	TGCAGTGCTAGAGCGGGACTAGCGGGGCAAGAGACCCAGTACTTC	CSARAGLAGQETQYF
.	TRBV5-1	.	TRBJ2-4	TGCACCAGCAGTTCAAATTTAGCCAAAAACATTCAGTACTTC	CTSSSNLAKNIQYF
.	TRBV3-1	TRBD1	TRBJ1-2	TGTGCCAGCAGCCAAGGGCCCGGCCAGGGGGTTGGCTACACCTTC	CASSQGPGQGVGYTF
.	TRBV2	TRBD2	TRBJ2-2	TGTGCCACCAGGAGTAACCTAGCGGGGGGGCAGCCCGGGGAGCTGTTTTTT	CATRSNLAGGQPGELFF
.	TRBV6-4	.	TRBJ2-5	TGTGCCAGCAGTGACTCAAGGGAGACCCAGTACTTC	CASSDSRETQYF
few	TRBV4-2	TRBD2	TRBJ2-3	TGTGCCAGCAGCCAAGTCGGGACTACTACAGATACGCAGTATTTT	CASSQVGTTTDTQYF
many	TRBV12-3/TRBV12-4	.	TRBJ2-1	TGTGCCAGCACCCCTCTAGGGACGATGAGCTCCTACAATGAGCAGTTCTTC	CASTPLGTMSSYNEQFF
many	TRBV11-3	.	TRBJ2-3	TGTGCCAGCAGCCCACGCGGGATAGATACGCAGTATTTT	CASSPRGIDTQYF
.	TRBV20-1	TRBD1	TRBJ2-5	TGCAGTGCTAGATCCGAGGGCAGGGGGCATCAAGAGACCCAGTACTTC	CSARSEGRGHQETQYF
many	TRBV27	TRBD1	TRBJ1-6	TGTGCCAGCACGGACAGGGGGCTATCACCCCTCCACTTT	CASTDRGLSPLHF
many	TRBV6-5	.	TRBJ2-3	TGTGCCAGCAGTTACTCGTCGTCCCCTTCCACAGATACGCAGTATTTT	CASSYSSSPSTDTQYF
.	TRBV20-1	.	TRBJ1-4	TGCAGTGCTAGCAGAACAACTAATGAAAAACTGTTTTTT	CSASRTTNEKLFF
many	TRBV6-1	.	TRBJ2-5	TGTGCCAGCAGTGCTCGTATCGGGGAGACCCAGTACTTC	CASSARIGETQYF
many	TRBV12-3/TRBV12-4	.	TRBJ2-7	TGTGCCAGCAGCCGCATCGGACTTACCCCGGTATCGGGGCAGTACTTC	CASSRIGLTPVSGQYF
many	TRBV7-2	.	TRBJ2-5	TGTGCCAGCAGCTTAGCTATGATAAGGGCTGAGACCCAGTACTTC	CASSLAMIRAETQYF
.	TRBV18	.	TRBJ2-2	TGTGCCAGCTCACCCCTTGAGGCCTCGAACACCGGGGAGCTGCTTTTT	CASSPLEASNTGELLF
.	TRBV6-1	.	TRBJ1-1	TGTGCCAGCAGTAAGGGGCCTGAAGCTTTCTTT	CASSKGPEAFF
many	TRBV2	.	TRBJ2-2	TGTGCCAGCAGTGAAGGCACGGAGGCCGGGGAGCTGTTTTTT	CASSEGTEAGELFF
many	TRBV20-1	TRBD1	TRBJ1-2	TGCAGTGCTAGTAAAACAGGGGGGAATGGCTACACCTTC	CSASKTGGNGYTF
many	TRBV2	TRBD2	TRBJ2-7	TGTGCCAGCAGAGAGGGACTAGCGGCCTCCTACGAGCAGTACTTC	CASREGLAASYEQYF
few	TRBV2	TRBD2	TRBJ2-1	TGTGCCAGCTCTCCCCCTCACTTGACTAGCGGGCCCTACAATGAGCAGTTCTTC	CASSPPHLTSGPYNEQFF
few	TRBV28	.	TRBJ1-6	TGTGCCAGCAGTTCTGCGGGGACAAATTCACCCCTCCACTTT	CASSSAGTNSPLHF
many	TRBV7-2	.	TRBJ2-5	TGTGCCACCGCCTTCAATCAGTTCCAGGGAGAGACCCAGTACTTC	CATAFNQFQGETQYF
many	TRBV2	TRBD1	TRBJ1-4	TGTGCCAGCAGAGCGACAGGGTCTAATGAAAAACTGTTTTTT	CASRATGSNEKLFF
many	TRBV28	.	TRBJ2-7	TGTGCCAGCAGGACCCACGGGATCTTCTACGAGCAGTACTTC	CASRTHGIFYEQYF
few	TRBV7-6	.	TRBJ1-3	TGTGCCAGCAGTCCGGCCTCCTCTGGAAACACCATATATTTT	CASSPASSGNTIYF
many	TRBV3-1	.	TRBJ1-2	TGTGCCAGCAGCCAGGTCCCGGTATCAAAGTATGGCTACACCTTC	CASSQVPVSKYGYTF
many	TRBV28	.	TRBJ1-6	TGTGCCAGCAGTTTCCCGACGGGGAATTCACCCCTCCACTTT	CASSFPTGNSPLHF
.	TRBV4-3	TRBD1	TRBJ2-1	TGCGCCAGCAGCCAAGAACTGGGACAGGCCAATGAGCAGTTCTTC	CASSQELGQANEQFF
many	TRBV14	.	TRBJ1-1	TGTGCCAGCAGCCAAGCGTCGATGAACACTGAAGCTTTCTTT	CASSQASMNTEAFF
few	TRBV5-1	.	TRBJ2-2	TGCGCCAGCAGCTTGAGCCGGGGGCAGGTCGGGGAGCTGTTTTTT	CASSLSRGQVGELFF
.	TRBV20-1	TRBD1	TRBJ1-6	TGCTCCACTCTCACAGGGGTGTATAGTTCACCCCTCCACTTT	CSTLTGVYSSPLHF
.	TRBV5-5	TRBD1	TRBJ1-5	TGTGCCAGCAGCTTGGGTGGGGGGACAGGGGTCGGAAAGCCCCAGCATTTT	CASSLGGGTGVGKPQHF
.	TRBV20-1	TRBD2	TRBJ2-7	TGCAGTGCTAACCTTATAGCGGGAGCGAGGGAGCAGTACTTC	CSANLIAGAREQYF
.	TRBV6-1	TRBD2	TRBJ2-2	TGTGCCACCCTGAGGGAGGGACTGTTTTTT	CATLREGLFF
.	TRBV7-3	.	TRBJ2-5	TGTGCCAGCAGCTTATATGGCAGGGAAACCGAGACCCAGTACTTC	CASSLYGRETETQYF
.	TRBV7-9	TRBD1	TRBJ1-2	TGTGCCAGCAGCTTAGCGGTTGGCAGGGGGGATGGCTACACCTTC	CASSLAVGRGDGYTF
.	TRBV19	.	TRBJ1-5	TGTGCCAGTAGTACAGGGCCCCAGCCCCAGCATTTT	CASSTGPQPQHF
.	TRBV18	TRBD1	TRBJ2-3	TGTGCCAGCTCACCGGGGACAGCTTTGGGGTCAGATACGCAGTATTTT	CASSPGTALGSDTQYF
once	TRBV19	.	TRBJ1-4	TGTGCCGGTAAGCAGCTAGCAACTAATGAAAAACTGTTTTTT	CAGKQLATNEKLFF
.	TRBV24-1	.	TRBJ2-7	TGTGCCACCAGTGACTCGATGGGCTCCTCTTACGAGCAGTACTTC	CATSDSMGSSYEQYF
.	TRBV7-3	.	TRBJ2-3	TGTGCCAGCAGCTTAACCCGGGTTAGGGCGCAGTATTTT	CASSLTRVRAQYF
few	TRBV6-2/TRBV6-3	.	TRBJ2-7	TGTGCCAGCAGTTACGGCAGGGTCAACGAGCAGTACTTC	CASSYGRVNEQYF
many	TRBV7-2	TRBD1	TRBJ2-5	TGTGCCAGCAGCTTAGAGCAGGGGGCAAAGACCCAGTACTTC	CASSLEQGAKTQYF
few	TRBV10-3	TRBD1	TRBJ2-7	TGTGCCATCAGTGGGGGACAGGGGGCGCGTGAGCAGTACTTC	CAISGGQGAREQYF
.	TRBV20-1	TRBD2	TRBJ2-1	TGCAGTGCTAGAGGGACTAGCGGGGGGGTCAATGAGCAGTTCTTC	CSARGTSGGVNEQFF
many	TRBV12-3/TRBV12-4	.	TRBJ1-4	TGTGCCAGCAGTTTAGCTATTGACTCTGCAACTAATGAAAAACTGTTTTTT	CASSLAIDSATNEKLFF
many	TRBV3-1	.	TRBJ2-1	TGTGCCAGCAGCCAACGGGTCAATGAGCAGTTCTTC	CASSQRVNEQFF
.	TRBV7-8	.	TRBJ2-1	TGTGCCAGCAGCGGCCCCGGGACACGGGGGCCCAATGAGCAGTTCTTC	CASSGPGTRGPNEQFF
many	TRBV2	.	TRBJ1-6	TGTGCCAGCACTGCCGACATCTCCTATAATTCACCCCTCCACTTT	CASTADISYNSPLHF
many	TRBV9	TRBD1	TRBJ1-1	TGTGCCAGCAGCGGGACAGGGGGCCCGAACACTGAAGCTTTCTTT	CASSGTGGPNTEAFF
few	TRBV20-1	.	TRBJ2-1	TGCAGTGCTCCCCCGGGGGGCTTGGATGAGCAGTTCTTC	CSAPPGGLDEQFF